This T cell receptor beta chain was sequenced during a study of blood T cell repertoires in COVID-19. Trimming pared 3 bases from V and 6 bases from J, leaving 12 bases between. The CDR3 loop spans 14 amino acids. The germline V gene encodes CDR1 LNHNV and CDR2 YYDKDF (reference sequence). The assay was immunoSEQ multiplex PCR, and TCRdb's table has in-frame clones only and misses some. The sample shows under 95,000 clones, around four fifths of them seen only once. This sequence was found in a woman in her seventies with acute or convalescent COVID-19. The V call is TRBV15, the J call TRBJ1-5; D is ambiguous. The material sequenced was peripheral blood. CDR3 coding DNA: TGTGCCACCAGCAGTTGGAAAGGCGGTCAGCCCCAGCATTTT. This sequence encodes CATSSWKGGQPQHF.